A single sample gave rise to the 14 T cell receptor beta chains below, sequenced in a study of blood T cell repertoires in COVID-19. The repertoire was sequenced with immunoSEQ multiplex PCR; TCRdb's copy has only in-frame clones and lacks some. The sample carries 26,000 or so clones, roughly 85% recorded once. The source material was peripheral blood. These receptors came from a human donor in a cohort sampled during active COVID-19.

The V call is TRBV29-1, the J call TRBJ1-2; TRBD1 aligns across 11 bases. J was trimmed by 3 bases and V by 5 bases; bases with no gene match: 8. The CDR3 covers 15 residues. Germline CDR1 is SQVTM and CDR2 is ANQGSEA. CDR3 coding DNA: TGCAGCGTTCAAAGAAGGACAGGGGGCGACTATGGCTACACCTTC. It yields the protein CSVQRRTGGDYGYTF.

This chain links TRBV7-2 with TRBJ2-1; 9 nucleotides match TRBD2. In germline, CDR1 is SGHTA, CDR2 FQGNSA. The CDR3 covers 14 residues. V shed 1 base and J 11 bases; nucleotides not matched to a gene: 6. CDR3 nucleotide sequence: TGTGCCAGCAGCTTAGGTAGCGGGAGAAAGAAGCAGTTCTTC. Translated, it gives CASSLGSGRKKQFF. The variable domain in full, with the rest retrieved from reference TRBV7-2 and TRBJ2-1, is GAGVSQSPSNKVTEKGKDVELRCDPISGHTALYWYRQSLGQGLEFLIYFQGNSAPDKSGLPSDRFSAERTGGSVSTLTIQRTQQEDSAVYLCASSLGSGRKKQFFGPGTRLTVL.

The rearrangement uses TRBV2 and TRBJ1-4; D remains ambiguous. This CDR3 has 13 residues. Germline CDR1 reads SNHLY; CDR2 reads FYNNEI. Trimming cost V 10 bases and J 4 bases, with 13 bases left between them. CDR3 region: CATSEEGNEKLFF. The CDR3, as DNA: TGTGCCACCTCGGAAGAGGGTAATGAAAAACTGTTTTTT.

The chain is built from TRBV5-1 and TRBJ2-4; weak D call: TRBD1 (5 bases). The length of the CDR3 is 18 residues. V was shortened by 0 bases and J by 0 bases, with 16 bases between the two germline ends. Looked up from germline, CDR1 is SGHRS and CDR2 is YFSETQ. CDR3 nucleotides: TGCGCCAGCAGCTTGGGCACCCTCGACAGAATAGCCAAAAACATTCAGTACTTC. It encodes CASSLGTLDRIAKNIQYF.

The chain uses TRBV5-5 and TRBJ2-7, with a weak D call TRBD1 (5 bases). This CDR3 comprises 12 residues. CDR1 is SGHKS, CDR2 YYEKEE, per germline (reference sequence). Trimming stripped 4 bases from V and 10 bases from J, with 15 bases between. The CDR3 here is CASSPPTVAQYF. The CDR3 region has the DNA TGTGCCAGCAGCCCCCCGACAGTCGCTCAGTACTTC.

The chain employs TRBV12-3 or TRBV12-4 and TRBJ1-1; TRBD1 might be the D (5 bases). This CDR3 spans 13 amino acids. V lost 5 bases to trimming and J lost 1 base, with 8 bases between them. CDR3 sequence: CASSPTANTEAFF. The CDR3 DNA follows: TGTGCCAGCAGTCCGACAGCGAACACTGAAGCTTTCTTT.

The V call is TRBV12-2, the J call TRBJ1-5. TRBV12-2 is a pseudogene locus. The CDR3 consists of 17 residues. The CDR3: CASRFNRNRGAGQPQHF. The CDR3 DNA reads as TGTGCAAGTCGCTTCAATAGAAATAGGGGCGCGGGGCAGCCCCAGCATTTT.

The chain is built from TRBV10-2 and TRBJ1-1; maybe TRBD1 (5 bases). Germline CDR1 reads WSHSY; CDR2 reads SAAADI. The CDR3 sequence is 15 residues long. Trimming removed 2 bases from V and 9 bases from J, with 19 bases in between. CDR3: CASSEGFNTGLKAFF. In nucleotides, the CDR3 is TGCGCCAGCAGTGAGGGTTTCAACACGGGACTAAAAGCTTTCTTT.

The chain carries TRBV9 and TRBJ1-4; D remains ambiguous. The ends were cut back, 4 bases at V and 7 bases at J, with 17 bases in the middle. The CDR3 runs to 15 residues. Germline-derived CDR1 and CDR2 are SGDLS and YYNGEE. CDR3 amino acids: CASSPEEAISEKLFF. As DNA, the CDR3 is TGTGCCAGCAGCCCCGAGGAGGCTATTAGTGAAAAACTGTTTTTT.

V gene TRBV6-5 combines with J gene TRBJ1-5; maybe TRBD1 (5 bases). The CDR3 is 13 amino acids. Germline V gene sequence: CDR1 MNHEY, CDR2 SVGAGI. V was clipped by 8 bases and J by 4 bases, with 12 bases between them. The CDR3 region is CASSFGGNQPQHF. The CDR3 nucleotides read TGTGCCAGCTCCTTCGGGGGGAATCAGCCCCAGCATTTT.

This rearrangement joins TRBV7-2 to TRBJ2-1; a weak D match, TRBD1 (6 bases). CDR1 is SGHTA and CDR2 is FQGNSA in the germline V gene. Trimming removed 0 bases at V and 3 bases at J, with 9 bases between. The CDR3 loop spans 15 amino acids. As DNA, the CDR3 is TGTGCCAGCAGCTTAGCGGGACACAACTACAATGAGCAGTTCTTC. Its translation is CASSLAGHNYNEQFF.

The CDR3 region has the DNA TGCAGCGTTGCGCGGGGCATCGGGGCTGAGCAGTTCTTC. Translation: CSVARGIGAEQFF. V and J are TRBV29-1 and TRBJ2-1, with D possibly TRBD2 on 6 matching bases. This CDR3 has 13 amino acids. Germline V gives CDR1 SQVTM, CDR2 ANQGSEA. V gave up 4 bases and J gave up 9 bases, with 16 bases separating them.

The rearrangement uses TRBV2 and TRBJ1-1, with TRBD1 as a possible D gene (6 bases). Germline V lookup: CDR1 SNHLY, CDR2 FYNNEI. The V end lost 6 bases, the J end lost 1 base, and 9 bases lay between the germline ends. This CDR3 is built from 13 residues. In DNA form, the CDR3 reads TGTGCCAGCAGGCAACAGGGGAACACTGAAGCTTTCTTT. Protein product: CASRQQGNTEAFF.

This chain joins TRBV2 and TRBJ1-4; TRBD1 agrees at 8 bases. The V gene's germline CDR1 is SNHLY and CDR2 FYNNEI. The length of the CDR3 is 15 residues. Trimming took 5 bases from V and 4 from J; bases not matched to a gene: 6. In DNA form, the CDR3 reads TGTGCCAGCAGTAAGACAGGGGCCGATAATGAAAAACTGTTTTTT. Amino acids: CASSKTGADNEKLFF.